The next 29 T cell receptor beta chains were all read from a single sample in a study of blood T cell repertoires in COVID-19. Some clones are missing from TCRdb's copy, which holds only in-frame ones; the method was immunoSEQ multiplex PCR. The table has fewer than 350,000 clones, roughly 90% seen once; the top ten hold 3.9%. The sample comprised peripheral blood. The origin of the receptors is an older woman with COVID-19, enrolled during active disease.

The chain couples TRBV5-6 to TRBJ2-6; TRBD2 aligns across 11 bases. The junction had 6 bases not matched to a gene; V was cut back by 4 bases and J by 0 bases. Per the germline V gene, CDR1 is SGHDT and CDR2 is YYEEEE. The CDR3 runs 18 residues. CDR3 in amino acids: CASSPRLAGFSGANVLTF. CDR3 DNA sequence: TGTGCCAGCAGCCCCCGACTAGCGGGGTTCTCTGGGGCCAACGTCCTGACTTTC.

J is TRBJ1-2 and V is TRBV2, with D maybe TRBD1 (6 bases). The CDR3 has 15 amino acids. Trimming took off 5 bases at V and 3 bases at J, with 16 bases between the two ends. Germline assignment: CDR1 SNHLY and CDR2 FYNNEI. The CDR3: CASSPRGGAYYGYTF. The DNA of the CDR3 is TGTGCCAGCAGTCCCCGGGGGGGGGCGTACTATGGCTACACCTTC.

V and J are TRBV7-8 and TRBJ2-1; no clear D gene. V was pared by 5 bases and J by 7 bases, with 9 bases between. In germline, CDR1 is SGHVS, CDR2 FQNEAQ. There are 12 residues in the CDR3. CDR3 amino acids: CASSTYVNEQFF. For the CDR3, the DNA is TGTGCCAGCAGCACCTATGTGAATGAGCAGTTCTTC.

This sequence joins TRBV30 and TRBJ1-5; 8 nucleotides agree with TRBD1. V lost 5 bases and J lost 1; bases outside the gene matches: 4. CDR3 length: 14 residues. CDR1 GTSNPN and CDR2 SVGIG come from the germline V gene (reference sequence). The CDR3 nucleotides read TGTGCCTGGCAGGGGGCGGGAAGCAATCAGCCCCAGCATTTT. Translation gives CAWQGAGSNQPQHF.

The chain joins TRBV2 to TRBJ1-5; perhaps TRBD1 as D (5 bases). The V end was cut by 6 bases, the J end by 5 bases, with 20 bases between. CDR3 length: 16 amino acids. In germline, CDR1 is SNHLY, CDR2 FYNNEI. This CDR3 is CASRHLQVRGDQPQHF. The CDR3 DNA reads TGTGCCAGCAGACACTTACAGGTGCGGGGGGATCAGCCCCAGCATTTT.

The rearrangement links TRBV5-5 to TRBJ1-2, with 7 bases fitting TRBD1. V dropped 4 bases and J dropped 4; count of bases not matched to a gene: 10. This CDR3 is built from 15 residues. Germline lookup yields CDR1 SGHKS and CDR2 YYEKEE (reference sequence). The CDR3: CASSRQGLSSYGYTF. In DNA form, the CDR3 reads TGTGCCAGCAGCCGACAGGGACTTTCGTCCTATGGCTACACCTTC.

This sequence joins TRBV6-6 and TRBJ2-7, with no clear D. This CDR3 has 12 residues. V was pared by 3 bases and J by 5 bases, with 8 bases between. Germline V CDR1 and CDR2: MNHNY, SVGAGI (reference sequence). The CDR3 DNA sequence: TGTGCCAGCAGTTATTCACAGAACGAGCAGTACTTC. Translating gives CASSYSQNEQYF.

A single count supports this clone. The chain joins TRBV6-5 to TRBJ1-4; possibly TRBD1 for D (5 bases). This CDR3 is 13 amino acids long. V lost 7 bases to trimming and J lost 6 bases, with 12 bases between them. Germline CDR1 MNHEY, CDR2 SVGAGI. As DNA, the CDR3 is TGTGCCAGCAAAAGGGGAGGAGATGAAAAACTGTTTTTT. It yields the protein CASKRGGDEKLFF.

The chain recombines TRBV28 with TRBJ1-2; D gene uncertain. The CDR3 totals 14 residues. Per germline, CDR1 MDHEN and CDR2 SYDVKM. Trimming took 9 bases from V and 4 from J, leaving 18 bases between them. DNA of the CDR3: TGTGCCAGTCACCTACAGAGGGCAAGCTATGGCTACACCTTC. Translating gives CASHLQRASYGYTF.

The chain couples TRBV5-4 to TRBJ2-3, with TRBD2 matching over 9 bases. The V segment lost 4 bases and the J segment 6 bases; nucleotides outside the gene matches: 9. This CDR3 is 15 amino acids long. Germline CDR1 is SGHNT and CDR2 is YYREEE (reference sequence). In nucleotides, the CDR3 is TGTGCCAGCAGCCACCGCGTAGCGGGGGTGGATACGCAGTATTTT. This encodes CASSHRVAGVDTQYF.

The chain is built from TRBV5-1 and TRBJ2-7, with TRBD1 matching 8 bases. This CDR3 contains 15 residues. CDR1 and CDR2 (germline): SGHRS, YFSETQ. The trim removed 4 bases at V and 2 bases at J, leaving 8 bases unmatched. The CDR3 nucleotides are TGCGCCAGCAGCACCCGACAGGGGTCCCCCTACGAGCAGTACTTC. Protein sequence: CASSTRQGSPYEQYF.

This chain links TRBV28 with TRBJ1-1; the match to TRBD1 covers 10 bases. Germline V gene data show CDR1 as MDHEN and CDR2 as SYDVKM. V trimming: 4 bases; J trimming: 11 bases; junction bases outside the gene matches: 16. This CDR3 has 16 amino acids. CDR3 in DNA: TGTGCCAGCAGTTCCTCCAGAGACAGGGGGCGCGGACGGGCTTTCTTT. This codes for CASSSSRDRGRGRAFF.

The rearrangement joins TRBV24-1 to TRBJ2-2; weak D call: TRBD1 (5 bases). Trimming left V 12 bases short and J 3 bases short, with 10 bases between. The CDR3 length is 12 residues. From germline, CDR1 is KGHDR and CDR2 SFDVKD. The CDR3 DNA reads TGTGCCTCACAGGCTTACACCGGGGAGCTGTTTTTT. This gives the protein CASQAYTGELFF.

CDR3 sequence (DNA): TGTGCTAGTGGTTCCGGACAGAACTACAATGAGCAGTTCTTC. As protein: CASGSGQNYNEQFF. The chain is built from TRBV12-5 and TRBJ2-1, with D tentatively TRBD1 (6 bases). Germline V gene lookup returns CDR1 LGHNT and CDR2 FRNRAP. The CDR3 length is 14 residues. With 4 bases removed from V and 3 bases from J, the gap between germline ends came to 10 bases.

The V call is TRBV18, the J call TRBJ1-1; the D gene is possibly TRBD1 (5 bases). The V gene lost 1 base and the J gene lost 0 bases, with 9 bases spanning the gap. Germline V gives CDR1 KGHSH, CDR2 LQKENI. The CDR3 has 15 amino acids. The CDR3 DNA reads as TGTGCCAGCTCACCACGAGGGACTGTGAACACTGAAGCTTTCTTT. Protein product: CASSPRGTVNTEAFF.

V gene TRBV24-1 combines with J gene TRBJ1-4; D unclear. The CDR3 runs to 15 residues. V was cut by 3 bases and J by 4 bases, with 11 bases left in between. Germline V gene sequence: CDR1 KGHDR, CDR2 SFDVKD. The CDR3 DNA sequence: TGTGCCACCAGTGATCCCGGCAGGAATAATGAAAAACTGTTTTTT. This encodes CATSDPGRNNEKLFF.

The V and J genes are TRBV27 and TRBJ1-1; perhaps TRBD1 as D (5 bases). This CDR3 contains 14 residues. Deletions cut 3 bases from V and 6 bases from J, with 14 bases between. Germline CDR1 is MNHEY and CDR2 is SMNVEV (reference sequence). The CDR3 sequence: CASSFHRGGAEAFF. The CDR3 coding sequence is TGTGCCAGCAGTTTCCACCGGGGGGGTGCTGAAGCTTTCTTT.

This rearrangement joins TRBV28 to TRBJ1-2, with a weak D call TRBD1 (5 bases). Trimming removed 7 bases from V and 4 bases from J, with 19 bases in between. Germline CDR1 and CDR2: MDHEN and SYDVKM. This CDR3 contains 15 residues. For the CDR3, the DNA is TGTGCCAGCACTCGTAGCGGGGGGGAAATCTATGGCTACACCTTC. Translated: CASTRSGGEIYGYTF.

This clone was detected a few times. The chain uses TRBV2 and TRBJ1-6; TRBD1 matches 10 bases. This CDR3 has 13 residues. CDR1 is SNHLY, CDR2 FYNNEI, per germline. V dropped 8 bases and J dropped 6; count of bases not matched to a gene: 1. The chain's CDR3 is CASGTGANSPLHF. In DNA form, the CDR3 reads TGTGCCAGCGGGACAGGGGCTAATTCACCCCTCCACTTT. Looking up the rest from reference TRBV2 and TRBJ1-6 gives the full variable domain: EPEVTQTPSHQVTQMGQEVILRCVPISNHLYFYWYRQILGQKVEFLVSFYNNEISEKSEIFDDQFSVERPDGSNFTLKIRSTKLEDSAMYFCASGTGANSPLHFGNGTRLTVT.

This chain links TRBV21-1 with TRBJ2-2; the D call of TRBD2 is as the table states it, not checked on the DNA. TRBV21-1 is a recognized pseudogene. This CDR3 spans 9 amino acids. The CDR3 nucleotides are TGTGCGGCTAGCGGGGAGCTGTTTTTT. It yields the protein CAASGELFF.

The rearrangement joins TRBV3-1 (or the pseudogene TRBV3-2) to TRBJ2-7, with 8 positions matching TRBD2. V lost 0 bases and J lost 8; bases outside the gene matches: 9. The CDR3 is 15 residues long. CDR1 is LGHDT, CDR2 YNNKEL, per germline (reference sequence). CDR3 coding DNA: TGTGCCAGCAGCCAAGAGGGGACGGGGGGGAGGCAGCAGTACTTC. As protein: CASSQEGTGGRQQYF.

The genes are TRBV7-6 and TRBJ2-7; a possible D gene is TRBD2 (7 bases). V was clipped by 4 bases and J by 5 bases, with 21 bases between them. The CDR3 length is 16 residues. The V gene's germline CDR1 is SGHVS and CDR2 FNYEAQ. DNA of the CDR3: TGTGCCAGCAGCTCCCGTTTGGGGGGGGCGAGGGACGAGCAGTACTTC. As protein: CASSSRLGGARDEQYF.

In this sample, this clone turned up once. The V gene is TRBV2, the J gene TRBJ1-6; the D gene is possibly TRBD1 (6 bases). The CDR3 consists of 13 residues. CDR1 is SNHLY and CDR2 is FYNNEI in the germline V gene. Trimming stripped 7 bases from V and 8 bases from J, with 12 bases between. The CDR3 reads CASTYRVDSPLHF. The DNA of the CDR3 is TGTGCCAGCACTTACAGGGTTGATTCACCCCTCCACTTT.

This clone appeared a few times. J is TRBJ1-4 and V is TRBV5-5; D uncertain. The V gene's germline CDR1 is SGHKS and CDR2 YYEKEE (reference sequence). This CDR3 comprises 15 residues. Trimming shortened V by 9 bases and J by 0 bases, and 15 bases separated the two germline ends. In DNA, the CDR3 is TGTGCCACCGGTACGGGTTCCTCAACTAATGAAAAACTGTTTTTT. This sequence encodes CATGTGSSTNEKLFF.

The chain combines TRBV7-2 with TRBJ2-5; TRBD2 agrees at 8 bases. Per the germline V gene, CDR1 is SGHTA and CDR2 is FQGNSA. CDR3 length: 15 amino acids. V was clipped by 3 bases and J by 4 bases; unmatched bases: 7. The CDR3 nucleotides read TGTGCCAGCAGCTTGATAGCGGGGAGTTCAGAGACCCAGTACTTC. It specifies CASSLIAGSSETQYF.

In this sample, this clone turned up once. V and J are TRBV9 and TRBJ1-5; no reliable D call. Between the trimmed V and J ends, which lost 0 bases and 5 bases, there was a span of 6 bases. The CDR3 has 13 amino acids. The V gene's germline CDR1 is SGDLS and CDR2 YYNGEE. The chain's CDR3 is CASSVGQDQPQHF. CDR3 in DNA: TGTGCCAGCAGCGTAGGGCAGGATCAGCCCCAGCATTTT.

This sequence joins TRBV4-2 and TRBJ2-5; 9 bases fit TRBD2. V gave up 4 bases and J gave up 1 base; unmatched junction bases: 7. The CDR3 totals 16 residues. Germline assignment: CDR1 LGHNA and CDR2 YNFKEQ. CDR3 protein: CASSRSGTSLQETQYF. In DNA, the CDR3 is TGTGCCAGCAGCCGATCCGGGACTAGCCTCCAAGAGACCCAGTACTTC.

The chain carries TRBV4-1 and TRBJ1-1, with a possible D match to TRBD1 (6 bases). The germline CDR1 and CDR2 sequences are MGHRA and YSYEKL. This CDR3 comprises 15 residues. V was pared by 2 bases and J by 3 bases, with 13 bases between. The CDR3 DNA is TGCGCCAGCAGCCAACAAGGACAGAGATACACTGAAGCTTTCTTT. The encoded protein is CASSQQGQRYTEAFF.

The CDR3 DNA is TGTGCCAGCAGTGAACCGCGGGGGACGGAAGCTTTCTTT. It specifies CASSEPRGTEAFF. This chain uses TRBV2 with TRBJ1-1; D is possibly TRBD1 (5 bases). Per the germline V gene, CDR1 is SNHLY and CDR2 is FYNNEI. Trimming took off 2 bases at V and 8 bases at J, with 12 bases between the two ends. The CDR3 covers 13 residues.